The entry below describes one TCR beta chain. Trimming stripped 3 bases from V and 4 bases from J, with 7 bases between. The length of the CDR3 is 13 residues. This record comes from a study of blood T cell repertoires in COVID-19. Study information: Specimens from acute and convalescent COVID-19 originated in the United States, Italy and Spain. Nucleic acid was either cDNA or gDNA, and it came from T cells, B-cell-depleted T cells, or PBMCs.

Per the original methods: Estimation of nucleated cell counts relied on the amplification of reference gene primers. Profiling relied on immunoSEQ multiplex PCR, and the TCRdb table lists in-frame clones only, not all of them. V, J and clone size reflect that table, while D and trimming were determined from the DNA. The sample lists fewer than 65,000 clones, almost 85% seen once, with around 19% in the top ten. The source of this sequence is a human donor in a cohort sampled during active COVID-19. The sample consisted of peripheral blood. V gene TRBV12-3 or TRBV12-4 combines with J gene TRBJ1-5, with no clear D. The CDR3 nucleotides are TGTGCCAGCAGTTTCGGGTTTAATCAGCCCCAGCATTTT. This gives the protein CASSFGFNQPQHF.